This T cell receptor (beta chain) originates from a study of vaccination and CD4 T cells after COVID-19. On the study more broadly: Two of the convalescents were Hispanic, and the group consisted of six males and four females.

Once obtained from cultured CD4+ T cells, the DNA was sequenced using the Oncomine TCR Beta short-read assay. TCRdb reprocessed the PCR reads with MiXCR, giving one entry per CDR3 protein. The sample holds 10,000 to 11,000 distinct CDR3 sequences, roughly 24% seen once. The treatment: roughly 10-day PBMC culture with coronavirus spike peptide pools or control peptides (ViraFEST assay). Wells that each held 1.5 million to 2 million PBMCs were cultured with 9 to 10 IU/ml IL-2 and around 10 ug/ml peptide pools. This clonotype showed up just a few times. The target antigen is unknown. V was trimmed by 11 bases and J by 7 bases, leaving 12 bases between them. Per the germline V gene, CDR1 is MDHEN and CDR2 is SYDVKM. The CDR3 is 12 residues long.

Source: CD4+ T cells from blood, cultured in vitro, taken after SARS-CoV-2 vaccination. The TCR comes from a human donor who had recovered from COVID-19. This chain connects TRBV28 to TRBJ1-6, with D unresolved. The CDR3 DNA follows: TGTGCCTCTCAGTCAGGAAATTCACCCCTCCACTTT. This gives the protein CASQSGNSPLHF.